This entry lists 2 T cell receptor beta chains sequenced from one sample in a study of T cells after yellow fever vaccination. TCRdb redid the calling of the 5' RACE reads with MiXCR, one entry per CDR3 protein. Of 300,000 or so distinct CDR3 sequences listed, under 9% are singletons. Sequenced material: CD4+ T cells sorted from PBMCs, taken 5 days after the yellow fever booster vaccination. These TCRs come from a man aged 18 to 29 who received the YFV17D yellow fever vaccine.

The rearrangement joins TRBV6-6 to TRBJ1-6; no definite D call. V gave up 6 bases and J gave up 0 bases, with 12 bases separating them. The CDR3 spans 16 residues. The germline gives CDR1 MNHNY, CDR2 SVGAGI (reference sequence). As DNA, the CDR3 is TGTGCCAGCAGCCACCCGGGTAGCTCCTATAATTCACCCCTCCACTTT. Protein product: CASSHPGSSYNSPLHF.

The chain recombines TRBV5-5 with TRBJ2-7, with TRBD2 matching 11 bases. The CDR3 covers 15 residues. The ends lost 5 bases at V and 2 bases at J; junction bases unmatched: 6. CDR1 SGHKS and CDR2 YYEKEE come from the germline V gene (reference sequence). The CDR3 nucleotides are TGTGCCAGCAGTTGGGGGACTAGCGGAACCTACGAGCAGTACTTC. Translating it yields CASSWGTSGTYEQYF.